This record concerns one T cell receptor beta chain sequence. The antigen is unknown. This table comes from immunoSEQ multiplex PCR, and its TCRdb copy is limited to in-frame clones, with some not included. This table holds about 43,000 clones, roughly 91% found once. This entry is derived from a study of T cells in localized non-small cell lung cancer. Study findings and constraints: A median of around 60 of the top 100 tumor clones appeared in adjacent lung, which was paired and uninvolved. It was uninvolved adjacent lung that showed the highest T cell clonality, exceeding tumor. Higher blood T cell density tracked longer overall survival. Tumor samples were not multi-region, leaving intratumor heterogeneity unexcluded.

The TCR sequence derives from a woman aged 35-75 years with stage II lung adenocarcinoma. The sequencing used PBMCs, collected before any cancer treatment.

For the CDR3, the DNA is TGTGCCAGCAGCTTACAACAGGGTGACGGCTACACCTTC. Protein product: CASSLQQGDGYTF. The chain uses TRBV7-9 and TRBJ1-2; the D gene is possibly TRBD1 (6 bases). V was trimmed by 2 bases and J by 8 bases, leaving 12 bases between them. This CDR3 spans 13 amino acids. CDR1 is SEHNR and CDR2 is FQNEAQ in the germline V gene (reference sequence).